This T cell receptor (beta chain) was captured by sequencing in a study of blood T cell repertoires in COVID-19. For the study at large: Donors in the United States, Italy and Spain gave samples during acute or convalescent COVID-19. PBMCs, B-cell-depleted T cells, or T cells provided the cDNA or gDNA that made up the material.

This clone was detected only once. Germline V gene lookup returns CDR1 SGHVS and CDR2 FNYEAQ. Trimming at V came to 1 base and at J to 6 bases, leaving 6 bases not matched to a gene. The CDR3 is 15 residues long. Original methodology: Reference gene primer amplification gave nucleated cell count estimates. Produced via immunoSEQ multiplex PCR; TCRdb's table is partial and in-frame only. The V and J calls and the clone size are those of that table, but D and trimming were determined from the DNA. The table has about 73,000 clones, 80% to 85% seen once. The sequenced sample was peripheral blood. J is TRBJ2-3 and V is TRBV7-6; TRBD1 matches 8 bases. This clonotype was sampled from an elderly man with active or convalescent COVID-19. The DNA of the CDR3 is TGTGCCAGCAGCTTAGATCAGGGGGCTAGGGATACGCAGTATTTT. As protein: CASSLDQGARDTQYF.